Following are 19 T cell receptor beta chains from one sample sequenced in a study of neurological immune-mediated disorders. TCRdb itself ran the 5' RACE reads through MiXCR, one entry per CDR3 protein. Of more than 30,000 distinct CDR3 sequences in the sample, approximately 4.4% were seen once. Sample: PBMCs. These receptors were taken from a man between 18 and 29 years old in good health.

This clonotype was counted many times. The chain links TRBV18 to TRBJ2-3; no clear D gene. Germline values: CDR1 KGHSH, CDR2 LQKENI. The CDR3 covers 15 residues. With 0 bases removed from V and 0 bases from J, the gap between germline ends came to 7 bases. The CDR3 DNA sequence: TGTGCCAGCTCACCACCAGGTGTGAGCACAGATACGCAGTATTTT. Encoded protein: CASSPPGVSTDTQYF.

This clonotype was seen many times. The V gene is TRBV20-1, the J gene TRBJ2-3, with D tentatively TRBD2 (6 bases). The V end lost 6 bases, the J end lost 8 bases, and 21 bases lay between the germline ends. Germline V gene lookup returns CDR1 DFQATT and CDR2 SNEGSKA (reference sequence). The CDR3 totals 14 residues. The CDR3 spells CSARDGSSGGTQYF. The CDR3 DNA is TGCAGTGCAAGGGACGGTTCCTCCGGGGGTACGCAGTATTTT.

There are many counts of this clonotype. The genes are TRBV5-1 and TRBJ2-5; D call uncertain. There are 14 residues in the CDR3. V lost 0 bases to trimming and J lost 5 bases, with 11 bases between them. Germline CDR1 and CDR2: SGHRS and YFSETQ. Written as DNA, the CDR3 is TGCGCCAGCAGCTTGGGCTTTGGTTTGGAGACCCAGTACTTC. Translating gives CASSLGFGLETQYF.

This clonotype was observed at least ten times. The V and J genes are TRBV6-5 and TRBJ1-3; 9 bases map to TRBD1. Germline V CDR1 and CDR2: MNHEY, SVGAGI. V was clipped by 5 bases and J by 4 bases; unmatched bases: 6. The CDR3 contains 15 residues. The CDR3 DNA is TGTGCCAGCAGTCGACTTGGGACAGGGGGAAACACCATATATTTT. Its translation is CASSRLGTGGNTIYF.

This clonotype appeared many times. The chain links TRBV5-1 to TRBJ2-1; 10 bases line up with TRBD1. The V segment lost 5 bases and the J segment 7 bases; nucleotides outside the gene matches: 9. CDR3 size: 15 residues. Looked up from germline, CDR1 is SGHRS and CDR2 is YFSETQ. CDR3 in DNA: TGCGCCAGCAGAGGTCGGACAGGGGGTGAGAATGAGCAGTTCTTC. Its protein product is CASRGRTGGENEQFF.

This clonotype has at least ten counts. V is TRBV4-1 and J is TRBJ2-7; TRBD1 matches 7 bases. The CDR3 runs 16 residues. Germline CDR1 and CDR2: MGHRA and YSYEKL. V was clipped by 0 bases and J by 2 bases; unmatched bases: 7. CDR3 coding DNA: TGCGCCAGCAGCCAAGATTCACAGGGGATAACCTACGAGCAGTACTTC. It encodes CASSQDSQGITYEQYF.

This clonotype has a count of ten or more. This rearrangement joins TRBV7-8 to TRBJ1-1; D not resolved. Trimming removed 3 bases from V and 6 bases from J, with 8 bases in between. The CDR3 totals 12 residues. Germline values: CDR1 SGHVS, CDR2 FQNEAQ. CDR3 in amino acids: CASSFGWAEAFF. Written as DNA, the CDR3 is TGTGCCAGCAGCTTTGGGTGGGCTGAAGCTTTCTTT.

In this sample, this clonotype turned up many times. The chain employs TRBV20-1 and TRBJ2-7; D unclear. CDR3 length: 13 amino acids. Germline V gives CDR1 DFQATT, CDR2 SNEGSKA (reference sequence). The V end was cut by 5 bases, the J end by 4 bases, with 15 bases between. This chain's CDR3 is CSALQSQRYEQYF. CDR3 DNA: TGCAGTGCTCTGCAGAGTCAACGATACGAGCAGTACTTC.

This clonotype was seen repeatedly, ten times or more. This sequence joins TRBV10-3 and TRBJ2-3; no reliable D call. The germline V and J ends were trimmed by 7 bases and 0 bases, with 8 bases remaining between them. The CDR3 has 13 amino acids. Germline CDR1 ENHRY, CDR2 SYGVKD. CDR3 sequence reads: CAIKLSSTDTQYF. The CDR3, as DNA: TGTGCCATCAAATTATCTAGCACAGATACGCAGTATTTT.

This clonotype was found many times. This chain uses TRBV7-8 with TRBJ1-2, with 8 bases fitting TRBD1. The CDR3 contains 18 residues. V lost 5 bases and J lost 5; bases outside the gene matches: 19. Germline V gene sequence: CDR1 SGHVS, CDR2 FQNEAQ. The CDR3 coding sequence is TGTGCCAGCAGCCTCCGGTCAGGGACAGGCCTCGAGGGATATGGCTACACCTTC. It codes for CASSLRSGTGLEGYGYTF.

This clonotype was observed many times. The J gene is TRBJ2-1, the V gene TRBV5-1; TRBD2 agrees at 15 bases. The germline V gene encodes CDR1 SGHRS and CDR2 YFSETQ. This CDR3 is built from 16 residues. V dropped 4 bases and J dropped 8; count of bases not matched to a gene: 7. CDR3: CASSAGLAGGHDEQFF. In nucleotides, the CDR3 is TGCGCCAGCAGCGCCGGACTAGCGGGGGGGCACGATGAGCAGTTCTTC.

This clonotype was recorded many times. This chain uses TRBV20-1 with TRBJ2-4; D is possibly TRBD1 (6 bases). V lost 4 bases to trimming and J lost 1 base, with 20 bases between them. Germline V lookup: CDR1 DFQATT, CDR2 SNEGSKA (reference sequence). This CDR3 has 17 residues. CDR3 in DNA: TGCAGTGCTACACAGGGTGCAGTTGATCTGGCCAAAAACATTCAGTACTTC. Translating gives CSATQGAVDLAKNIQYF.

The sample holds many counts of this clonotype. CDR3 loop: CASTGAGANYGYTF. CDR3 coding DNA: TGCGCCAGCACGGGGGCTGGAGCTAACTATGGCTACACCTTC. This chain uses TRBV5-1 with TRBJ1-2; weak D call: TRBD1 (6 bases). Germline V gene data show CDR1 as SGHRS and CDR2 as YFSETQ. The CDR3 covers 14 residues. Trimming shortened V by 6 bases and J by 0 bases, and 12 bases separated the two germline ends.

There are a few counts of this clonotype. The chain uses TRBV7-9 and TRBJ1-2; TRBD1 matches at 9 bases. The CDR3 contains 16 residues. Germline V lookup: CDR1 SEHNR, CDR2 FQNEAQ (reference sequence). Trimming cost V 1 base and J 4 bases; bases outside gene matches: 7. CDR3 nucleotide sequence: TGTGCCAGCAGCTTAGGAACAGGGGGCGGGAGCTATGGCTACACCTTC. It encodes CASSLGTGGGSYGYTF. The entire variable domain, with the rest obtained from reference TRBV7-9 and TRBJ1-2, is as follows: DTGVSQNPRHKITKRGQNVTFRCDPISEHNRLYWYRQTLGQGPEFLTYFQNEAQLEKSRLLSDRFSAERPKGSFSTLEIQRTEQGDSAMYLCASSLGTGGGSYGYTFGSGTRLTVV.

This clonotype has a count of ten or more. The rearrangement links TRBV5-1 to TRBJ2-1; the match to TRBD1 covers 9 bases. Germline values: CDR1 SGHRS, CDR2 YFSETQ. V dropped 7 bases and J dropped 8; count of bases not matched to a gene: 7. The CDR3 spans 13 residues. The DNA of the CDR3 is TGCGCCAGCGGGACAGGGATAGTCGATGAGCAGTTCTTC. It yields the protein CASGTGIVDEQFF.

This clonotype occurred many times. The V call is TRBV10-3, the J call TRBJ2-5; weak D call: TRBD2 (5 bases). V was shortened by 2 bases and J by 9 bases, with 10 bases between the two germline ends. The CDR3 sequence is 12 residues long. Germline loops: CDR1 ENHRY, CDR2 SYGVKD. CDR3 in amino acids: CAISEHSGAQYF. The CDR3, as DNA: TGTGCCATCAGTGAGCACTCCGGGGCCCAGTACTTC.

This chain links TRBV4-1 with TRBJ2-7; D is unclear. The CDR3 has 14 amino acids. CDR1 is MGHRA, CDR2 YSYEKL, per germline. Trimming pared 0 bases from V and 4 bases from J, leaving 10 bases between. In DNA, the CDR3 is TGCGCCAGCAGCCAAGAGTTAAAACTGTACGAGCAGTACTTC. Its translation is CASSQELKLYEQYF.

Sample share makes this clonotype large. This rearrangement joins TRBV12-3 or TRBV12-4 to TRBJ2-1; 10 bases line up with TRBD1. This CDR3 contains 14 residues. Trimming removed 8 bases from V and 6 bases from J; junction bases left unmatched: 7. DNA for the CDR3: TGTGCCAGCTCGGGGACAGGGGCTCTCAATGAGCAGTTCTTC. Protein product: CASSGTGALNEQFF.

This clonotype has ten or more counts. V gene TRBV4-3 combines with J gene TRBJ2-2; 7 nucleotides align to TRBD1. The V segment lost 7 bases and the J segment 5 bases; nucleotides outside the gene matches: 7. Germline V CDR1 and CDR2: LGHNA, YSLEER. The CDR3 runs to 14 residues. The CDR3 nucleotides read TGCGCCAGCAAAGACACAGGGGCTACCGGGGAGCTGTTTTTT. This gives the protein CASKDTGATGELFF.